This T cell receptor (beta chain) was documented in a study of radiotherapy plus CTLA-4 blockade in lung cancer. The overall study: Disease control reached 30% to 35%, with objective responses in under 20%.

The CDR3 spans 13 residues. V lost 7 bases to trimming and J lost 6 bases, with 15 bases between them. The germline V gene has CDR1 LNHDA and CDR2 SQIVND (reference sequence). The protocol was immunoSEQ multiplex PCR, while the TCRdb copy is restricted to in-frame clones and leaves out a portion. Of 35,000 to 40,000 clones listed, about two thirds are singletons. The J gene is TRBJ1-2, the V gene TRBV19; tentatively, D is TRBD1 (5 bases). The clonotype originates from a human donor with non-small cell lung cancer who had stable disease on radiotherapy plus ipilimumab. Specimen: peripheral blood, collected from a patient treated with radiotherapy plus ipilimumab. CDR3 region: CASTTGGPNGYTF. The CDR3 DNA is TGTGCCAGTACGACGGGGGGTCCTAATGGCTACACCTTC. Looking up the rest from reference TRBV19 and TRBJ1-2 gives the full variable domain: DGGITQSPKYLFRKEGQNVTLSCEQNLNHDAMYWYRQDPGQGLRLIYYSQIVNDFQKGDIAEGYSVSREKKESFPLTVTSAQKNPTAFYLCASTTGGPNGYTFGSGTRLTVV.